This record looks at one TCR beta chain sequence and its context. This sample is part of a study of blood T cell repertoires in COVID-19. Study background: Sources were T cells, B-cell-depleted T cells, or PBMCs; the material itself was cDNA or gDNA.

Original methodology: Cell counts per sample came from amplifying reference gene primers. TCRdb's copy holds only in-frame clones and misses some; the assay was immunoSEQ multiplex PCR. For V, J and clone size, that table is used; D and trimming come from the DNA. The table has roughly 100,000 clones, under 80% seen once. This sequence was found in a woman in her 70s with acute or convalescent COVID-19. Specimen: peripheral blood.

CDR3 loop: CASSSRAGAGNTIYF. DNA of the CDR3: TGTGCCAGTAGTAGTCGGGCAGGGGCTGGAAACACCATATATTTT. J is TRBJ1-3 and V is TRBV19; a possible D gene is TRBD1 (6 bases). Trimming left V 4 bases short and J 2 bases short, with 12 bases between. CDR1 and CDR2 (germline): LNHDA, SQIVND (reference sequence). The CDR3 sequence is 15 residues long.